A single sample is the source of the 22 T cell receptor beta chains below, sequenced in a study of T cells in Graves' hyperthyroidism and ophthalmopathy. TCR beta CDR3 regions were amplified from RNA. When the TCR CDR3 underwent first-round RT-PCR, the HTBI primer set was used. TCRdb redid the calling of the multiplex PCR reads with MiXCR, one entry per CDR3 protein. The sample yields about 590,000 distinct CDR3 sequences, 15% to 19% seen once. Specimen: blood. The receptors stem from a woman aged 30 to 39 with Graves' hyperthyroidism.

In its sample, this clonotype was seen a few times. The J gene is TRBJ1-5, the V gene TRBV6-1, with unresolved D. The CDR3 loop spans 12 amino acids. The germline V gene has CDR1 MNHNS and CDR2 SASEGT. V dropped 5 bases and J dropped 6 bases, with 8 bases sitting between them. The DNA for the CDR3 is TGTGCCAGCAGTTCCCCAGGTCAGCCCCAGCATTTT. Translating it yields CASSSPGQPQHF.

As to this clonotype: This could be a read error, since a much larger clone is one nucleotide away. V usage is TRBV7-2 and J usage is TRBJ2-7; D might be TRBD1 (6 bases). Trimming left V 3 bases short and J 5 bases short, with 14 bases between. From germline, CDR1 is SGHTA and CDR2 FQGNSA. CDR3 length equals 14 residues. In nucleotides, the CDR3 is TGTGCCAGCAGCTTCGACAGGAGCACCCACGAGCAGTACTTC. Protein sequence: CASSFDRSTHEQYF.

This clonotype was recorded at least ten times. The chain joins TRBV27 to TRBJ2-1; 9 positions agree with TRBD2. The CDR3 is 14 amino acids. CDR1 is MNHEY and CDR2 is SMNVEV in the germline V gene (reference sequence). V dropped 5 bases and J dropped 5; count of bases not matched to a gene: 4. The CDR3 spells CASSMGLADNEQFF. The CDR3 DNA sequence: TGTGCCAGCAGTATGGGACTAGCAGACAATGAGCAGTTCTTC.

This clonotype was found many times. V gene TRBV12-3 or TRBV12-4 combines with J gene TRBJ2-3; the match to TRBD2 covers 8 bases. This CDR3 spans 15 amino acids. Losses at the gene ends were 3 bases for V and 2 bases for J; bases not matched to a gene: 4. CDR3 nucleotides: TGTGCCAGCAGTTTCGGGGGGGGTCCCACAGATACGCAGTATTTT. It encodes CASSFGGGPTDTQYF.

In this sample, this clonotype turned up many times. The V gene is TRBV28, the J gene TRBJ1-1; D is unclear. The CDR3 has 16 amino acids. Trimming took off 6 bases at V and 3 bases at J, with 20 bases between the two ends. In germline, CDR1 is MDHEN, CDR2 SYDVKM. The CDR3 DNA reads as TGTGCCAGCAGCTTCGTAATCGGGAAAGAGGACACTGAAGCTTTCTTT. Its protein is CASSFVIGKEDTEAFF.

This clonotype has just a few counts. V and J are TRBV27 and TRBJ2-3, with D unclear. V lost 5 bases and J lost 9, with 18 bases in between. CDR3 length equals 14 residues. Per germline, CDR1 MNHEY and CDR2 SMNVEV (reference sequence). CDR3 in amino acids: CASSPSTLGWTQYF. Written as DNA, the CDR3 is TGTGCCAGCAGTCCTTCGACGTTGGGGTGGACGCAGTATTTT.

This clonotype has a count of ten or more. The V call is TRBV2, the J call TRBJ1-1; no reliable D call. V lost 1 base, J lost 9 bases, and 15 bases lay in between. Germline CDR1 SNHLY, CDR2 FYNNEI. The CDR3 runs to 14 residues. The CDR3 here is CASSEGLDLFQAFF. CDR3 coding DNA: TGTGCCAGCAGTGAAGGTTTAGACTTGTTCCAAGCTTTCTTT.

This clonotype was found many times. The chain uses TRBV7-3 and TRBJ2-1, with 13 bases aligning to TRBD2. Germline values: CDR1 SGHTA, CDR2 FQGTGA. This CDR3 region has 18 residues. Germline trimming cut 0 bases from V and 4 bases from J; bases unmatched to any gene: 6. CDR3 protein: CASSLTAPGLAGYNEQFF. Here the CDR3 DNA reads TGTGCCAGCAGCTTAACGGCACCGGGACTAGCGGGATACAATGAGCAGTTCTTC.

For this clonotype: Given a much more abundant clone one base away, this may be a read error. V usage is TRBV9 and J usage is TRBJ2-2, with 10 positions matching TRBD2. Germline CDR1 reads SGDLS; CDR2 reads YYNGEE. CDR3 length: 17 residues. Written as DNA, the CDR3 is TGTGCCAGCAGCGTAGTTACTAGCGGGACGCACACCGGGGGGCTGTTTTTT. It translates to CASSVVTSGTHTGGLFF. Variable domain in full (rest from reference TRBV9 and TRBJ2-2): DSGVTQTPKHLITATGQRVTLRCSPRSGDLSVYWYQQSLDQGLQFLIQYYNGEERAKGNILERFSAQQFPDLHSELNLSSLELGDSALYFCASSVVTSGTHTGGLFFGEGSRLTVL.

This clonotype was seen at least ten times. The genes are TRBV2 and TRBJ1-5; no reliable D call. This CDR3 region has 15 residues. Germline-derived CDR1 and CDR2 are SNHLY and FYNNEI. V was shortened by 4 bases and J by 0 bases, with 10 bases between the two germline ends. The CDR3 DNA follows: TGTGCCAGCAGTGGCGGGGTCCATAGCAATCAGCCCCAGCATTTT. Its protein is CASSGGVHSNQPQHF.

The CDR3 DNA is TGTGCCAGCAGTCCCTGGGGAACTAGCGGGAGGGCCCGAAGCACAGATACGCAGTATTTT. Residues: CASSPWGTSGRARSTDTQYF. The chain joins TRBV28 to TRBJ2-3; 13 positions match TRBD2. Germline V gene sequence: CDR1 MDHEN, CDR2 SYDVKM. The CDR3 has 20 residues. With V trimmed by 5 bases and J by 0 bases, 14 bases remained unmatched.

This clonotype was detected ten times or more. The chain is built from TRBV12-3 or TRBV12-4 and TRBJ2-7, with D possibly TRBD2 on 5 matching bases. V was clipped by 6 bases and J by 3 bases, with 27 bases between them. This CDR3 comprises 18 residues. The CDR3 DNA follows: TGTGCCAGCAGGCTAGGTTCCGGACTGCGATTCTCCCACTACGAGCAGTACTTC. This sequence encodes CASRLGSGLRFSHYEQYF.

The J gene is TRBJ1-1, the V gene TRBV10-3, with 9 bases lining up with TRBD1. Germline V gives CDR1 ENHRY, CDR2 SYGVKD. The CDR3 runs to 16 residues. J was trimmed by 0 bases and V by 6 bases; bases with no gene match: 8. CDR3 sequence: CAISGNRGPMNTEAFF. The CDR3 coding sequence is TGTGCCATCAGCGGTAACAGGGGGCCGATGAACACTGAAGCTTTCTTT.

This clonotype was detected many times. The V gene is TRBV30, the J gene TRBJ2-5, with D possibly TRBD2 on 5 matching bases. The V gene's germline CDR1 is GTSNPN and CDR2 SVGIG (reference sequence). The V end lost 4 bases, the J end lost 0 bases, and 12 bases lay between the germline ends. This CDR3 comprises 14 residues. The CDR3 DNA reads as TGTGCCTGGACCCCTATCGGGAACCAAGAGACCCAGTACTTC. Residues: CAWTPIGNQETQYF.

This clonotype was seen repeatedly, ten times or more. The V gene is TRBV11-2, the J gene TRBJ2-3, with 7 positions matching TRBD1. The CDR3 runs 16 residues. Germline CDR1 SGHAT, CDR2 FQNNGV. With 1 base clipped from V and 5 bases from J, the junction kept 9 bases outside the gene matches. Here the CDR3 DNA reads TGTGCCAGCAGCTTAGTAACGTTGGGACAGCTAGATACGCAGTATTTT. Its translation: CASSLVTLGQLDTQYF. The whole variable domain, remainder taken from reference TRBV11-2 and TRBJ2-3, is EAGVAQSPRYKIIEKRQSVAFWCNPISGHATLYWYQQILGQGPKLLIQFQNNGVVDDSQLPKDRFSAERLKGVDSTLKIQPAKLEDSAVYLCASSLVTLGQLDTQYFGPGTRLTVL.

The rearrangement links TRBV29-1 to TRBJ2-7; 7 bases line up with TRBD1. The germline V gene has CDR1 SQVTM and CDR2 ANQGSEA. The CDR3 has 15 residues. The V and J ends lost 0 bases and 12 bases, in that order; junction bases with no gene match: 17. This CDR3 is CSVEDPRVGGPMRYF. As DNA, the CDR3 is TGCAGCGTTGAAGACCCGAGAGTAGGGGGCCCAATGAGGTACTTC.

By sample fraction, this clonotype is medium-sized. This chain connects TRBV20-1 to TRBJ2-7; maybe TRBD2 (5 bases). Trimming cost V 0 bases and J 2 bases, with 11 bases left between them. Germline values: CDR1 DFQATT, CDR2 SNEGSKA (reference sequence). The CDR3 totals 14 residues. CDR3 region: CSARENIATYEQYF. The CDR3 region has the DNA TGCAGTGCTAGAGAGAACATAGCGACCTACGAGCAGTACTTC.

At least ten counts were recorded for this clonotype. The chain has TRBV5-5 and TRBJ1-2; maybe TRBD1 (5 bases). CDR1 and CDR2 from the germline V gene are SGHKS and YYEKEE (reference sequence). With 4 bases removed from V and 8 bases from J, the gap between germline ends came to 15 bases. This CDR3 spans 13 amino acids. The chain's CDR3 is CASSLDTAGGYTF. Here the CDR3 DNA reads TGTGCCAGCAGCCTGGACACGGCAGGAGGCTACACCTTC.

V usage is TRBV30 and J usage is TRBJ2-1, with D perhaps TRBD1 (6 bases). The CDR3 is made up of 14 amino acids. The ends were cut back, 0 bases at V and 7 bases at J, with 13 bases in the middle. Per the germline V gene, CDR1 is GTSNPN and CDR2 is SVGIG (reference sequence). This CDR3 is CAWSVRGGRNEQFF. CDR3 sequence (DNA): TGTGCCTGGAGTGTACGAGGGGGAAGAAATGAGCAGTTCTTC.

The sample holds many counts of this clonotype. The V call is TRBV12-3 or TRBV12-4, the J call TRBJ2-7; possible D gene TRBD2, 6 bases. The CDR3 is 14 amino acids. V lost 3 bases and J lost 4, with 13 bases in between. CDR3 protein: CASSFSAGPYEQYF. As DNA, the CDR3 is TGTGCCAGCAGTTTCTCGGCGGGACCTTACGAGCAGTACTTC.

This clonotype was observed a few times. This sequence joins TRBV10-1 and TRBJ2-2, with 10 nucleotides matching TRBD2. V shed 0 bases, J shed 5 bases, and the junction held 3 bases outside the gene matches. Germline V CDR1 and CDR2: WNHNN, SYGVQD (reference sequence). This CDR3 is 16 amino acids long. CDR3 in amino acids: CASSESQAGGTGELFF. The CDR3 nucleotides read TGCGCCAGCAGTGAGTCGCAAGCGGGGGGGACCGGGGAGCTGTTTTTT.

This clonotype was recorded at least ten times. The chain is built from TRBV30 and TRBJ2-7, with D uncertain. Germline CDR1 and CDR2: GTSNPN and SVGIG (reference sequence). Trimming took 0 bases from V and 4 from J, leaving 7 bases between them. CDR3 size: 12 residues. CDR3 sequence reads: CAWSVLSYEQYF. CDR3 nucleotide sequence: TGTGCCTGGAGTGTTTTGAGTTACGAGCAGTACTTC.